These T cell receptor beta chains were read from a single sample in a study of cytomegalovirus exposure and HLA in healthy donors. Using immunoSEQ multiplex PCR, the repertoire was profiled, and TCRdb retains in-frame clones only, with some absent. In the table there are 170,000 or so clones, 60% to 85% of which are singletons. The sequencing input was PBMCs. These receptors were taken from a woman between 45 and 60 years old in good health and CMV-seropositive. Both conserved end residues are part of each CDR3. A D gene is named only where the DNA matches it firmly. Clone size is shown for a subset of rows, as once, few, many or a class of expanded clone.

>-|TRBV15|TRBJ2-5|once
CATSREETGRAQYF
TGTGCCACCAGCAGAGAGGAGACAGGTCGGGCCCAGTACTTC
>TRBD2|TRBV5-1|TRBJ2-1|-
CASSFEATSVEQFF
TGCGCCAGCAGCTTCGAGGCGACTAGCGTTGAGCAGTTCTTC
>TRBD1|TRBV4-1|TRBJ2-7|-
CASSQGTGVYEQYF
TGCGCCAGCAGCCAGGGGACAGGGGTCTACGAGCAGTACTTC
>TRBD1|TRBV9|TRBJ1-2|few
CASSVGGSTGGGYTF
TGTGCCAGCAGCGTAGGAGGAAGTACAGGGGGTGGCTACACCTTC
>TRBD1|TRBV30|TRBJ1-2|-
CAWGQGRGGYTF
TGTGCCTGGGGACAGGGGCGCGGTGGCTACACCTTC
>TRBD2|TRBV14|TRBJ2-1|-
CASTAGTSAYNEQFF
TGTGCCAGCACGGCCGGGACTAGTGCCTACAATGAGCAGTTCTTC
>-|TRBV5-4|TRBJ2-3|-
CASSSSRATTDTQYF
TGTGCCAGCAGTTCCTCCAGGGCGACGACAGATACGCAGTATTTT
>TRBD1|TRBV11-2|TRBJ2-7|-
CASSLGYSGTVATYEQYF
TGTGCCAGCAGCTTAGGGTACTCCGGGACAGTGGCTACCTACGAGCAGTACTTC
>-|TRBV5-4|TRBJ2-1|-
CASSLGGGSSYNEQFF
TGTGCCAGCAGCTTGGGCGGGGGCAGCTCCTACAATGAGCAGTTCTTC
>-|TRBV21-1|TRBJ1-2|-
CAITPNYGYTF
TGTGCCATCACTCCTAACTATGGCTACACCTTC
>-|TRBV27|TRBJ1-6|-
CAGSNPQRSPLHF
TGTGCCGGCAGTAACCCTCAGCGGTCACCCCTCCACTTT
>TRBD1|TRBV2|TRBJ1-4|-
CASRLGTGPNEKLFF
TGTGCCAGCAGGTTAGGGACAGGGCCGAATGAAAAACTGTTTTTT
>-|TRBV2|TRBJ1-3|-
CASSDGLSSGNTIYF
TGTGCCAGCAGTGACGGTCTGTCCTCTGGAAACACCATATATTTT
>-|TRBV4-1|TRBJ2-3|-
CASSQEVASTDTQYF
TGCGCCAGCAGCCAAGAGGTTGCGTCCACAGATACGCAGTATTTT
>-|TRBV30|TRBJ2-5|-
CAWSGGLQETQYF
TGTGCCTGGAGCGGGGGGCTGCAAGAGACCCAGTACTTC
>-|TRBV11-3|TRBJ2-2|-
CASSLQGPGELFF
TGTGCCAGCAGCTTACAGGGGCCCGGGGAGCTGTTTTTT
>TRBD1|TRBV4-1|TRBJ2-7|-
CASSHLLRDRRDSLYF
TGCGCCAGCAGTCATTTACTCCGGGACAGGAGAGACTCACTGTACTTC
>TRBD2|TRBV10-3|TRBJ2-5|-
CAITKTSGEGYQYF
TGTGCCATCACGAAAACTAGCGGGGAGGGGTACCAGTACTTC
>-|TRBV6-5|TRBJ2-1|-
CASRTGLGYNEQFF
TGTGCCAGCAGAACGGGATTGGGGTACAATGAGCAGTTCTTC
>-|TRBV7-3|TRBJ1-1|few
CASSSQGYGTEAFF
TGTGCCAGCAGCTCCCAGGGGTATGGCACTGAAGCTTTCTTT
>-|TRBV21-1|TRBJ1-5|-
CENNLDRDNQPQHF
TGTGAAAACAACCTCGACAGGGACAATCAGCCCCAGCATTTT
>TRBD2|TRBV11-1|TRBJ2-5|-
CASTGLAKETQYF
TGTGCCAGCACGGGACTAGCGAAAGAGACCCAGTACTTC
>-|TRBV6-1|TRBJ2-5|-
CASSRSWGSQETQYF
TGTGCCAGCAGTCGAAGCTGGGGCAGCCAAGAGACCCAGTACTTC
>-|TRBV5-1|TRBJ2-2|-
CASSLFGANTGELFF
TGCGCCAGCAGTCTCTTCGGGGCGAACACCGGGGAGCTGTTTTTT
>-|TRBV5-6|TRBJ1-1|-
CASSFSPMNTEAFF
TGTGCCAGCAGCTTCTCTCCTATGAACACTGAAGCTTTCTTT
>-|TRBV6-4|TRBJ2-1|-
CASSDWSGASYNEQFF
TGTGCCAGCAGTGACTGGTCAGGGGCATCCTACAATGAGCAGTTCTTC
>TRBD2|TRBV28|TRBJ2-5|-
CASSRYPLGGKETQYF
TGTGCCAGCAGTCGCTACCCCCTGGGGGGGAAAGAGACCCAGTACTTC
>-|TRBV5-1|TRBJ2-7|once
CASSEQGSGYEQYF
TGCGCCAGCAGTGAACAGGGTAGTGGGTACGAGCAGTACTTC
>TRBD2|TRBV7-6|TRBJ2-5|once
CASSSGLAETQYF
TGTGCCAGCAGCTCAGGACTAGCCGAGACCCAGTACTTC
>TRBD1|TRBV6-6|TRBJ1-2|-
CASSRQGSYGYTF
TGTGCCAGCAGTCGACAGGGGAGCTATGGCTACACCTTC
>TRBD2|TRBV28|TRBJ2-1|-
CASPPSLADRRGDEQFF
TGTGCCAGTCCACCCTCACTAGCGGACCGGAGGGGGGATGAGCAGTTCTTC
>TRBD1|TRBV7-9|TRBJ2-7|-
CASSLPRTGAREQYF
TGTGCCAGCAGCTTACCCCGGACAGGGGCTCGCGAGCAGTACTTC
>-|TRBV4-1|TRBJ2-2|-
CASSKVEAGELFF
TGCGCCAGCAGCAAGGTCGAGGCCGGGGAGCTGTTTTTT
>-|TRBV7-2|TRBJ2-5|-
CASSPDRRETQYF
TGTGCCAGCAGCCCGGACCGGAGGGAGACCCAGTACTTC
>-|TRBV25-1|TRBJ1-1|few
CASSVSHNTEAFF
TGTGCCAGTTCAGTATCTCACAACACTGAAGCTTTCTTT
>TRBD2|TRBV7-2|TRBJ2-7|-
CASSLASGVSYEQYF
TGTGCCAGCAGCTTAGCAAGCGGGGTTTCCTACGAGCAGTACTTC
>-|TRBV9|TRBJ1-2|-
CASSTARGYGYTF
TGTGCCAGCAGCACCGCTCGGGGCTATGGCTACACCTTC
>-|TRBV5-4|TRBJ2-7|-
CASSPGPPDEQYF
TGTGCCAGCAGCCCGGGTCCTCCAGACGAGCAGTACTTC
>TRBD1|TRBV7-9|TRBJ1-6|-
CASSATGGSFSSPLHF
TGTGCCAGCAGCGCCACAGGGGGTAGCTTCAGTTCACCCCTCCACTTT
>TRBD1|TRBV6-5|TRBJ2-7|once
CASSSFTQGAEQYF
TGTGCCAGCAGTTCCTTTACTCAGGGGGCCGAGCAGTACTTC
>TRBD1|TRBV11-3|TRBJ1-2|-
CASSLGQGDHGYTF
TGTGCCAGCAGCTTAGGACAGGGTGATCATGGCTACACCTTC
>-|TRBV14|TRBJ2-2|-
CASSQRTRRAGELFF
TGTGCCAGCAGCCAAAGAACTAGGAGGGCCGGGGAGCTGTTTTTT
>TRBD1|TRBV19|TRBJ1-5|-
CASRLLRGQSIVRDTVGNQPQHF
TGTGCCAGTAGACTTCTCCGGGGACAGAGCATCGTAAGGGACACCGTTGGCAATCAGCCCCAGCATTTT
>-|TRBV14|TRBJ2-1|-
CASSQDRIADEQFF
TGTGCCAGCAGCCAAGATCGCATAGCGGATGAGCAGTTCTTC
>-|TRBV27|TRBJ1-1|-
CASSLIGAEDTEAFF
TGTGCCAGCAGTTTAATAGGTGCGGAGGACACTGAAGCTTTCTTT
>-|TRBV5-1|TRBJ2-6|few
CASSLGVSGANGLTF
TGCGCCAGCAGCTTGGGGGTATCTGGGGCCAACGGCCTGACTTTC
>TRBD1|TRBV2|TRBJ1-6|-
CASSTQGIRDNSPLHF
TGTGCCAGCAGCACACAGGGGATTAGAGATAATTCACCCCTCCACTTT
>TRBD1|TRBV18|TRBJ1-1|-
CASSPTLGQGEWGTEAFF
TGTGCCAGCTCACCAACCCTCGGACAGGGGGAGTGGGGCACTGAAGCTTTCTTT
>-|TRBV10-3|TRBJ1-5|once
CAISEGRNQPQHF
TGTGCCATCAGTGAGGGGCGCAATCAGCCCCAGCATTTT